The clone carrying this TCR beta chain appeared a few times. Its target is unknown. This sample was taken from a study of beta chain features in type 1 diabetes. Study-wide background: No age, gender or cell yield differences were seen between patients and healthy donors. Cells sorted and examined across all samples totaled roughly 98 million. General study points: The naive, central memory and Treg TCRB repertoires looked more alike in patients than they did in healthy donors. Highly expressing activated T cells could be over-counted with a cDNA template.

The isolated RNA, all of it, was reverse transcribed, so expressed TCRB transcripts were what got sequenced. Some clones are missing from TCRdb's copy, which holds only in-frame ones; the method was immunoSEQ multiplex PCR. The sample has 430,000 or so clones, over 10% seen once. The CDR3 length is 11 residues. The V end lost 5 bases, the J end lost 14 bases, and 16 bases lay between the germline ends. CDR1 and CDR2 (germline): DFQATT, SNEGSKA (reference sequence). The sample taken for sequencing was naive CD4+ T cells from blood. The V call is TRBV20-1, the J call TRBJ2-1; D may be TRBD2 (6 bases). The receptor was derived from a woman under 30 in good health. In nucleotides, the CDR3 is TGCAGTGCTGCGACTGGGGGGAGCAAGTTCTTC. Residues: CSAATGGSKFF.